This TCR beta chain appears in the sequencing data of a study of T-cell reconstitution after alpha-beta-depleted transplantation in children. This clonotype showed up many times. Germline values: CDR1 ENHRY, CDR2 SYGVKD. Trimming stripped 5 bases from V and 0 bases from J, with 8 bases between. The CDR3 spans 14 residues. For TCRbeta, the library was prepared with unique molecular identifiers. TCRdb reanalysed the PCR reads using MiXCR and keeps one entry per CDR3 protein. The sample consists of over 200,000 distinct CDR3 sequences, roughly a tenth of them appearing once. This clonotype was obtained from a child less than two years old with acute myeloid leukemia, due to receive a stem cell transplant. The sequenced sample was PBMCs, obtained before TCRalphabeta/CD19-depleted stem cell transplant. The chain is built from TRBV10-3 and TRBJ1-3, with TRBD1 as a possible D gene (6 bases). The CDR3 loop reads CAISTDSSGNTIYF. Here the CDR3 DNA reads TGTGCCATCAGTACGGACAGCTCTGGAAACACCATATATTTT.